A selection of T cell receptor beta chains follows, all from one sample in a study of OX40 agonist ivuxolimab in advanced cancers. The repertoire was sequenced with immunoSEQ multiplex PCR; TCRdb's copy has only in-frame clones and lacks some. The sample gives about 120,000 clones, around 87% of which show up once; 0.55% to 0.7% is in the top ten. The source was CD4+ or CD8+ T cells sorted from blood, collected in a trial of the OX40 agonist ivuxolimab. The receptors derive from an adult with an advanced solid tumor such as melanoma, head and neck, liver or kidney cancer. Both conserved end residues are trimmed from each CDR3. Clone size is given for some rows only: seen once, a few or many times, or a class if the clone is expanded.

TRBJ1-3,once,TRBV5-4,ASSSRTGGNTIY
TRBJ1-4,NA,TRBV5-5,ASSAWTPGTEKLF
TRBJ2-5,NA,TRBV5-8,ASSSTGTSGGALETQY
TRBJ2-5,once,TRBV6-1,ASTLVREQETQY
TRBJ1-6,few,TRBV23-1,ASSQSEGSPLH
TRBJ2-3,NA,TRBV9,ASSDRGFGADTQY
TRBJ2-3,few,TRBV9,ASSVGSTDTQY
TRBJ2-5,NA,TRBV28,ASRVRDPGETQY
TRBJ2-2,NA,TRBV11-2,ASSPSAGNTGELF
TRBJ2-5,NA,TRBV5-1,ASSSTGGPQETQY
TRBJ2-3,once,TRBV4-3,ASSQASSGGAGDTQY
TRBJ2-7,NA,TRBV29-1,SVEPDRGGREQY
TRBJ2-7,NA,TRBV5-4,ASSTDSTGVGSYEQY
TRBJ1-3,NA,TRBV30,AWSQWRNTIY
TRBJ2-7,NA,TRBV28,ASSSLAGALYEQY
TRBJ1-4,NA,TRBV5-4,ASSHRTGALEKLF
TRBJ1-1,NA,TRBV9,ASSVQGINTEAF
TRBJ1-6,NA,TRBV9,ASSVGEGAKYNSPLH
TRBJ2-1,NA,TRBV11-3,ASSLSLAGGTYNEQF
TRBJ1-1,NA,TRBV9,ASSVNSKAGETEAF
TRBJ1-1,NA,TRBV7-2,ASSFGSNMNTEAF
TRBJ2-7,NA,TRBV7-2,ASSQTSGGTYEQY